The rows below give T cell receptor beta chains drawn from one sample of a study of tumor and adjacent non-tumor tissue in lung cancer. A single record per CDR3 protein comes from TCRdb applying MiXCR to the multiplex PCR reads. The sample records some 100,000 distinct CDR3 sequences, 50% to 70% being singletons. Sequencing was performed on distant non-tumor lung tissue. These receptors were taken from a man aged 25 to 40 with non-small cell lung cancer. Both conserved end residues are part of each CDR3. A D gene is named only where the DNA matches it firmly. Size values are once, few and many counts, or a class for expanded clones, and some rows have none.

v_gene,j_gene,abundance,d_gene,CDR3aa,CDR3nt
TRBV7-9,TRBJ2-6,-,-,CASSQGTSVGIGANVLTF,TGTGCCAGCAGCCAAGGTACAAGTGTCGGGATAGGGGCCAACGTCCTGACTTTC
TRBV12-3/TRBV12-4,TRBJ2-6,-,-,CASSLRGAGANVLTF,TGTGCCAGCAGTTTAAGGGGGGCTGGGGCCAACGTCTTGACTTTC
TRBV11-2,TRBJ2-1,-,TRBD2,CSSSLILAGIGVQFF,TGTTCCAGCAGCTTAATCCTAGCGGGGATTGGTGTGCAGTTCTTT
TRBV20-1,TRBJ2-5,-,-,CSAITHRGGGQETQYF,TGCAGTGCTATAACTCACCGGGGTGGGGGGCAAGAGACCCAGTACTTC
TRBV20-1,TRBJ2-2,-,TRBD2,CSATGTSDTGELFF,TGCAGTGCTACGGGGACTAGTGACACCGGGGAGCTATTTTTT
TRBV24-1,TRBJ2-1,-,-,CATSENRVLEEEEQFF,TGTGCCACCAGTGAGAACAGGGTCCTCGAGGAGGAGGAGCAGTTCTTC
TRBV11-2,TRBJ1-1,-,-,CASSLGQGINIEAFF,TGCGCCAGCAGCTTAGGTCAGGGGATAAACATTGAAGCTTTCTTT
TRBV5-1,TRBJ1-1,-,TRBD1,CVSSLVAGGRTEAFF,TGCGTCAGCAGCTTGGTGGCAGGGGGCAGGACTGAAGCTTTCTTT
TRBV10-3,TRBJ1-5,many,-,CAISESIGLDQPQHF,TGTGCCATCAGTGAGTCGATCGGGCTCGATCAGCCCCAGCATTTT
TRBV6-4,TRBJ2-3,-,TRBD2,CASSDSVSGSTDTQYF,TGTGCTAGCAGTGACTCGGTTAGCGGGAGCACAGATACGCAGTATTTT
TRBV20-1,TRBJ2-3,-,TRBD2,CSVVAGNGDTQYF,TGCAGTGTCGTAGCGGGAAATGGGGATACGCAGTATTTT
TRBV20-1,TRBJ2-2,-,TRBD1,CSTQGGIGELFF,TGCAGCACACAGGGGGGCATCGGGGAGCTGTTTTTC
TRBV29-1,TRBJ2-5,-,-,CSVTRVSETQYF,TGCAGCGTAACCAGGGTTTCGGAGACCCAGTACTTC
TRBV10-3,TRBJ2-7,-,-,CTISEEGGLGEQYF,TGTACCATCAGTGAGGAGGGTGGGCTCGGTGAGCAGTACTTC
TRBV11-3,TRBJ2-1,once,-,CASSLIRYERFF,TGTGCCAGCAGCCTTATCAGGTATGAGCGGTTCTTC